This TCR beta chain comes out of a study of CD8 T cells in ankylosing spondylitis. V was trimmed by 3 bases and J by 4 bases, leaving 12 bases between them. The length of the CDR3 is 13 residues. Germline V gene lookup returns CDR1 DFQATT and CDR2 SNEGSKA (reference sequence). 5'-RACE, quantitative and with molecular barcodes, yielded the TCR beta libraries. TCRdb redid the calling of the 5' RACE reads with MiXCR, one entry per CDR3 protein. Among around 150,000 distinct CDR3 sequences, more than 9.5% were seen once, and the ten largest hold about 3.8%. In this sample, this clonotype turned up many times. Its antigen remains unidentified. The study, taken as a whole, reports: A TCR beta motif made of several highly homologous variants seemed typical of ankylosing spondylitis blood. Previously reported in reactive arthritis synovial fluid and blood were some of the motif variants. According to the report, clones linked to the disease were significantly enriched in matched synovial fluid samples taken from ankylosing spondylitis patients.

The chain joins TRBV20-1 to TRBJ1-1, with D hard to call. The origin of this receptor is a female donor with ankylosing spondylitis or in good health (not recorded which). The material sequenced was blood, either unsorted or a sorted T cell fraction (not recorded which). The CDR3 loop is CSASRTLGTEAFF. CDR3 DNA sequence: TGCAGTGCTAGTAGGACCTTGGGCACTGAAGCTTTCTTT.